This TCR beta chain originates from a study of neurological immune-mediated disorders. This clonotype was found many times. Its antigen is not known. PBMCs numbering 2 million and stored at -80 C yielded the unsorted libraries. The ends were cut back, 3 bases at V and 0 bases at J, with 8 bases in the middle. The CDR3 sequence is 13 residues long. The germline gives CDR1 SQVTM, CDR2 ANQGSEA. Broader study findings: The repertoires of 18 of 34 multiple sclerosis patients were placed by phylogenetic grouping in a single related-CDR3 cluster, which may be a signature.

One entry per CDR3 protein, called by TCRdb with MiXCR from the 5' RACE reads. Of 71,000 or so distinct CDR3 sequences in the sample, less than 5.5% were seen once. Sequencing input: PBMCs. The V and J genes are TRBV29-1 and TRBJ1-1; D is unclear. The clonotype was recovered from a woman in her thirties with multiple sclerosis. This chain's CDR3 is CSVELSLNTEAFF. In DNA form, the CDR3 reads TGCAGCGTTGAGCTCAGTTTGAACACTGAAGCTTTCTTT.